The T cell receptor beta chain described here comes from a study of blood T cell repertoires in COVID-19. Overall study: Samples came from the United States, Italy and Spain, spanning acute and convalescent COVID-19. Sources were T cells, B-cell-depleted T cells, or PBMCs; the material itself was cDNA or gDNA.

In the authors' methods: Nucleated cell number was recorded as an estimate derived from reference gene primer amplification. The protocol was immunoSEQ multiplex PCR, while the TCRdb copy is restricted to in-frame clones and leaves out a portion. The DNA was the basis for D and trimming; V, J and clone size are from that table. Of about 280,000 clones in the sample, about 80% were seen once. V lost 3 bases to trimming and J lost 6 bases, with 14 bases between them. Germline assignment: CDR1 DFQATT and CDR2 SNEGSKA (reference sequence). The CDR3 is 13 residues long. This clonotype was sampled from a woman in her forties or fifties who had recovered from COVID-19. The sequenced material came from peripheral blood. The chain couples TRBV20-1 to TRBJ1-2, with D perhaps TRBD1 (6 bases). In DNA, the CDR3 is TGCAGTGCTAGTAAGGTGGGGGCAGATGGCTACACCTTC. Translation gives CSASKVGADGYTF.